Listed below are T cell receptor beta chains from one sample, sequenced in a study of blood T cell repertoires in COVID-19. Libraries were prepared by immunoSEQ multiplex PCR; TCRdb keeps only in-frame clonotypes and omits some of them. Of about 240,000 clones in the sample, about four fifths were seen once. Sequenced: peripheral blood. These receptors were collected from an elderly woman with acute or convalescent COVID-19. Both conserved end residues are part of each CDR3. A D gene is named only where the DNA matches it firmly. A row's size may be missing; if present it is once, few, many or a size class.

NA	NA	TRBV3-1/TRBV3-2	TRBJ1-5	CASSPSARQPQHF	TGTGCCAGCAGCCCTTCCGCGCGTCAGCCCCAGCATTTT
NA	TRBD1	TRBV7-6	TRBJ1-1	CASSLGQGDTEAFF	TGTGCCAGCAGCTTGGGCCAGGGGGACACTGAAGCTTTCTTT
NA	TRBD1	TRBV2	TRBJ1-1	CASRLDPVGGMNTEAFF	TGTGCCAGCAGGCTGGACCCCGTAGGGGGCATGAACACTGAAGCTTTCTTT
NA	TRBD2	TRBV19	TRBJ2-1	CASRSTSGNNEQFF	TGTGCCAGTAGATCGACTAGCGGTAACAATGAGCAGTTCTTC
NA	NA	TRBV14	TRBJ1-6	CASSQVGQGRSPLHF	TGTGCCAGCAGCCAAGTGGGGCAGGGGCGCTCACCCCTCCACTTT
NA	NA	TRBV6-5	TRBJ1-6	CASTPAGPNSPLHF	TGTGCCAGCACTCCCGCAGGGCCTAATTCACCCCTCCACTTT
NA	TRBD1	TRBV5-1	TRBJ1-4	CASSPTGVNEKLFF	TGCGCCAGCAGCCCGACAGGGGTCAATGAAAAACTGTTTTTT
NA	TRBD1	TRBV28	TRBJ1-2	CASSLGRDRANGYTF	TGTGCCAGCAGTTTAGGGAGGGACAGGGCTAATGGCTACACCTTC
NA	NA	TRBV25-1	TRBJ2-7	CASSDWRYEQYF	TGTGCCAGCAGTGACTGGCGGTACGAGCAGTACTTC
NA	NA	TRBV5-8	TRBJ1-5	CASSLRGGGHQPQHF	TGTGCCAGCAGCTTGCGGGGAGGTGGGCATCAGCCCCAGCATTTT
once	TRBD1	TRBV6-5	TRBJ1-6	CASSNRDSNNSPLHF	TGTGCCAGCAGTAACCGGGACAGTAATAATTCACCCCTCCACTTT
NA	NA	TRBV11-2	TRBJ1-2	CASSFRQSTNYGYTF	TGTGCCAGCAGCTTCAGACAGTCAACTAACTATGGCTACACCTTC
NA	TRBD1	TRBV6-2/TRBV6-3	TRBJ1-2	CASSYSTGLRENGYTF	TGTGCCAGCAGTTACTCGACAGGGCTACGGGAGAATGGCTACACCTTC
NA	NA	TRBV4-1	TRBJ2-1	CASSQGAALNNEQFF	TGCGCCAGCAGCCAAGGAGCGGCGCTAAACAATGAGCAGTTCTTC
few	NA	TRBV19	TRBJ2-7	CASTLRSGGSYEQYF	TGTGCCAGTACTCTGCGGTCTGGCGGGTCCTACGAGCAGTACTTC
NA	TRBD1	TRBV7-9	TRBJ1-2	CASSSRTGVNYGYTF	TGTGCCAGCAGCTCCCGGACAGGAGTTAACTATGGCTACACCTTC
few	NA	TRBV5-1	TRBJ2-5	CASRQGRGLGETQYF	TGCGCCAGCCGCCAGGGGCGGGGGCTTGGTGAGACCCAGTACTTC
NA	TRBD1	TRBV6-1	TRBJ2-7	CASSEAGTGVYEQYF	TGTGCCAGCAGTGAAGCGGGGACAGGGGTGTACGAGCAGTACTTC
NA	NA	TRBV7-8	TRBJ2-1	CASSLAGGNEQFF	TGTGCCAGCAGCTTAGCGGGGGGCAATGAGCAGTTCTTC
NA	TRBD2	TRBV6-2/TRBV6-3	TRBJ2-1	CASSYGRGASDEQFF	TGTGCCAGCAGTTATGGGCGGGGGGCGTCCGATGAGCAGTTCTTC
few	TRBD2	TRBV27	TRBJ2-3	CASQRRGGADTQYF	TGTGCCAGTCAACGGCGGGGGGGCGCGGATACGCAGTATTTT
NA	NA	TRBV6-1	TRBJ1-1	CASSDLPPGGTEAFF	TGTGCCAGCAGTGACCTGCCTCCCGGGGGGACTGAAGCTTTCTTT
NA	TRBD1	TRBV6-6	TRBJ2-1	CASSPIRQGARNEQFF	TGTGCCAGCAGCCCCATTAGACAGGGGGCAAGGAATGAGCAGTTCTTC
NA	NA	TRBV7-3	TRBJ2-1	CASSSISGDEQFF	TGTGCCAGCAGCTCTATTTCGGGAGATGAGCAGTTCTTC
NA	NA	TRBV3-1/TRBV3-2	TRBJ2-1	CASSLRGGGDEQFF	TGTGCCAGCAGCCTGAGGGGAGGGGGGGACGAGCAGTTCTTC
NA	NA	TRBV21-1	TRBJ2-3	CASRIPRGGTDTQYF	TGTGCCAGCAGGATCCCCCGGGGTGGCACAGATACGCAGTATTTT